The clone carrying this TCR beta chain was counted only a few times. The antigen is unknown. This record belongs to a study of human T cells and chemical hapten exposure. Study-level findings and limits: Expanded TCRs produced significantly more large CDR3 similarity clusters than controls did.

As for time point: patch test 2, 6 weeks after DPC sensitization. Treatment given: therapeutic diphenylcyclopropenone sensitization with weekly scalp DPC. Blood draws came first, before each patch test. TCRdb reprocessed the RACE reads via MiXCR and lists one record per CDR3 protein. Of approximately 80,000 distinct CDR3 sequences in the sample, about 9.4% were seen once. Germline-derived CDR1 and CDR2 are LGHDT and YNNKEL (reference sequence). Trimming stripped 1 base from V and 1 base from J, with 15 bases between. The length of the CDR3 is 17 residues. Sequencing was performed on whole blood, taken in connection with sensitization to the hapten diphenylcyclopropenone (DPC). The chain recombines TRBV3-1 with TRBJ2-3; possible D gene TRBD1, 6 bases. The TCR comes from a woman aged 50 to 60 with alopecia areata. Some clones in this sample may be carry-over from other donors' samples. In nucleotides, the CDR3 is TGTGCCAGCAGCCAAGTCCTTCAGGGGTTGGGCACAGATACGCAGTATTTT. This translates into CASSQVLQGLGTDTQYF.